The rows below give T cell receptor beta chains drawn from one sample of a study of CD8 T cells in ankylosing spondylitis. Using its own MiXCR run on the 5' RACE reads, TCRdb lists one record per CDR3 protein. The data contain 150,000 to 200,000 distinct CDR3 sequences, roughly 31% of them seen just once; the ten biggest clones take up 6%. Sequenced input: synovial fluid, either unsorted or a sorted T cell fraction (not recorded which). The source is a male donor with ankylosing spondylitis. Both conserved end residues are part of each CDR3. The order of the fields is clone size, J gene, D gene, V gene, CDR3 DNA, CDR3 protein. The D gene is left open where the match is weak. Rows give clone size only sometimes, using once, few, many, or a class for an expanded clone.

abundance: few; j_gene: TRBJ2-3; d_gene: -; v_gene: TRBV9; CDR3nt: TGTGCCAGCAGCGGCGATCTAATTACAGATACGCAGTATTTT; CDR3aa: CASSGDLITDTQYF
abundance: once; j_gene: TRBJ2-5; d_gene: -; v_gene: TRBV5-1; CDR3nt: TGCGCCAGCAGCGGGGGCAGGGATGGGGAGACCCAGTACTTC; CDR3aa: CASSGGRDGETQYF
abundance: -; j_gene: TRBJ2-2; d_gene: -; v_gene: TRBV5-1; CDR3nt: TGCGCCAGCAGCCTAAGACGGGCGGGGAACACCGGGGAGCTGTTTTTT; CDR3aa: CASSLRRAGNTGELFF
abundance: many; j_gene: TRBJ2-7; d_gene: -; v_gene: TRBV21-1; CDR3nt: TGTGCCAGCAGCAAAGGGGGACAGGGGGCCAAGTACGAGCAGTACTTC; CDR3aa: CASSKGGQGAKYEQYF
abundance: many; j_gene: TRBJ1-1; d_gene: -; v_gene: TRBV5-1; CDR3nt: TGCGCCAGCATTTTTGTTCCGGGTTCCACTGAAGCTTTCTTT; CDR3aa: CASIFVPGSTEAFF
abundance: few; j_gene: TRBJ2-1; d_gene: -; v_gene: TRBV7-2; CDR3nt: TGTGCCAGCAGCATCCTCTGGAGCTCCTACAATGAGCAGTTCTTC; CDR3aa: CASSILWSSYNEQFF
abundance: few; j_gene: TRBJ1-2; d_gene: -; v_gene: TRBV11-2; CDR3nt: TGTGCCAGCCGGGGGGGGCATAGCTATGGCTACACCTTC; CDR3aa: CASRGGHSYGYTF
abundance: -; j_gene: TRBJ2-1; d_gene: TRBD2; v_gene: TRBV9; CDR3nt: TGTGCCAGCAGCGTAGGGACTAGCGTGTACAATGAGCAGTTCTTC; CDR3aa: CASSVGTSVYNEQFF
abundance: few; j_gene: TRBJ2-2; d_gene: TRBD1; v_gene: TRBV6-1; CDR3nt: TGTGCCAGCAGGACGACAGACAGGGGGTACACCGGGGAGCTGTTTTTT; CDR3aa: CASRTTDRGYTGELFF
abundance: -; j_gene: TRBJ2-7; d_gene: -; v_gene: TRBV18; CDR3nt: TGTGCCAGCTCACCAGGCACCCCCGGGTTGGAGCAGTACTTC; CDR3aa: CASSPGTPGLEQYF
abundance: few; j_gene: TRBJ2-7; d_gene: TRBD2; v_gene: TRBV20-1; CDR3nt: TGCAGTGGGACTAGCGGGAGTTTCGGGAGCGACGAGCAGTACTTC; CDR3aa: CSGTSGSFGSDEQYF
abundance: few; j_gene: TRBJ1-3; d_gene: -; v_gene: TRBV12-3/TRBV12-4; CDR3nt: TGTGCCAGCAGCCTCGCATCGACCCGAAACACCATATATTTT; CDR3aa: CASSLASTRNTIYF
abundance: few; j_gene: TRBJ2-3; d_gene: TRBD2; v_gene: TRBV5-1; CDR3nt: TGCGCCAGCAGGACCCGGACTAGCGGGGGGAAAGATACGCAGTATTTT; CDR3aa: CASRTRTSGGKDTQYF
abundance: many; j_gene: TRBJ2-7; d_gene: -; v_gene: TRBV14; CDR3nt: TGTGCCAGCAGAAGGTCGGGGCAGGGACCCTCCTACGAGCAGTACTTC; CDR3aa: CASRRSGQGPSYEQYF
abundance: few; j_gene: TRBJ1-2; d_gene: TRBD1; v_gene: TRBV20-1; CDR3nt: TGCAGTGCTAGTATCCGGACAGGGCGACACTATGGCTACACCTTC; CDR3aa: CSASIRTGRHYGYTF
abundance: -; j_gene: TRBJ2-1; d_gene: TRBD2; v_gene: TRBV9; CDR3nt: TGTGCCAGCAGCGTAGACGGGGGGGGCTACAATGAGCAGTTCTTC; CDR3aa: CASSVDGGGYNEQFF
abundance: -; j_gene: TRBJ1-4; d_gene: -; v_gene: TRBV5-1; CDR3nt: TGCGCCAGCAGCTTGGTCGCAGGGAATGAAAAACTGTTTTTT; CDR3aa: CASSLVAGNEKLFF
abundance: -; j_gene: TRBJ2-3; d_gene: -; v_gene: TRBV20-1; CDR3nt: TGCAGTGCTAGAGAAGGGAGGCAGGGTCCAGATACGCAGTATTTT; CDR3aa: CSAREGRQGPDTQYF
abundance: -; j_gene: TRBJ2-5; d_gene: TRBD2; v_gene: TRBV6-2/TRBV6-3; CDR3nt: TGTGCCAGCAGTTACCCCCCCCGGGGGAGGGGTGGGGAGACCCAGTACTTC; CDR3aa: CASSYPPRGRGGETQYF
abundance: many; j_gene: TRBJ2-7; d_gene: -; v_gene: TRBV5-1; CDR3nt: TGCGCCAGCAGCACCAGAACGGCCTACGAGCAGTACTTC; CDR3aa: CASSTRTAYEQYF
abundance: -; j_gene: TRBJ2-2; d_gene: -; v_gene: TRBV2; CDR3nt: TGTGCCAGCAGTGAATACCCCGCGGGCCCCGGGGAGCTGTTTTTT; CDR3aa: CASSEYPAGPGELFF
abundance: many; j_gene: TRBJ2-2; d_gene: TRBD2; v_gene: TRBV4-3; CDR3nt: TGCGCCAGCAGCCAAGACATCCCCGGACTAGCGGGAGGTTCCGGGGAGCTGTTTTTT; CDR3aa: CASSQDIPGLAGGSGELFF
abundance: -; j_gene: TRBJ2-7; d_gene: TRBD1; v_gene: TRBV6-2/TRBV6-3; CDR3nt: TGTGCCAGCAGTTACAATCCACGCGGCAGGGGGATGATAAGCGAGCAGTACTTC; CDR3aa: CASSYNPRGRGMISEQYF
abundance: -; j_gene: TRBJ1-2; d_gene: -; v_gene: TRBV4-1; CDR3nt: TGCGCCAGCAGCCAAGATGGGGACTATGGCTACACCTTC; CDR3aa: CASSQDGDYGYTF
abundance: many; j_gene: TRBJ2-1; d_gene: TRBD2; v_gene: TRBV2; CDR3nt: TGTGCCAGCAGTGCCGGGAGGCGGGCCAATGAGCAGTTCTTC; CDR3aa: CASSAGRRANEQFF
abundance: few; j_gene: TRBJ2-5; d_gene: TRBD2; v_gene: TRBV5-1; CDR3nt: TGCGCCAGCAGCCCCGACCGGGGCCGGCGGGGGGAGACCCAGTACTTC; CDR3aa: CASSPDRGRRGETQYF
abundance: many; j_gene: TRBJ1-6; d_gene: -; v_gene: TRBV3-1; CDR3nt: TGTGCCAGCAGCCTCGGAAGGGGTAATTCACCCCTCCACTTT; CDR3aa: CASSLGRGNSPLHF
abundance: -; j_gene: TRBJ1-6; d_gene: -; v_gene: TRBV10-2; CDR3nt: TGCGCCAGTAGATCTTCCGGGACCGCGAATTCACCCCTCCACTTT; CDR3aa: CASRSSGTANSPLHF
abundance: few; j_gene: TRBJ1-6; d_gene: -; v_gene: TRBV10-3; CDR3nt: TGTGCCATCGGGATAAACTATAATTCACCCCTCCACTTT; CDR3aa: CAIGINYNSPLHF
abundance: -; j_gene: TRBJ2-3; d_gene: TRBD2; v_gene: TRBV7-2; CDR3nt: TGTGCCAGCAGCCGTAGCGGGACCAGCACAGATACGCAGTATTTT; CDR3aa: CASSRSGTSTDTQYF
abundance: few; j_gene: TRBJ2-1; d_gene: TRBD2; v_gene: TRBV11-2; CDR3nt: TGTGCCAGCAGCTCCTTCGGGGGGGCATTAAATGAGCAGTTCTTC; CDR3aa: CASSSFGGALNEQFF
abundance: -; j_gene: TRBJ1-2; d_gene: -; v_gene: TRBV5-4; CDR3nt: TGTGCCAGCAGCTCCCCCTTGGGCAGGGAGGACTATGGCTACACCTTC; CDR3aa: CASSSPLGREDYGYTF
abundance: -; j_gene: TRBJ2-7; d_gene: TRBD1; v_gene: TRBV29-1; CDR3nt: TGCAGCGCAGGACAGGGGGCCTGGTACGAGCAGTACTTC; CDR3aa: CSAGQGAWYEQYF
abundance: -; j_gene: TRBJ2-1; d_gene: TRBD1; v_gene: TRBV7-2; CDR3nt: TGTGCCAGCAGTTTCGCGGGACAGGGGGTCAATGAGCAGTTCTTC; CDR3aa: CASSFAGQGVNEQFF
abundance: -; j_gene: TRBJ1-6; d_gene: -; v_gene: TRBV7-2; CDR3nt: TGTGCCAGCAGCTTAACCTCCGGGACACCCCTCCACTTT; CDR3aa: CASSLTSGTPLHF
abundance: many; j_gene: TRBJ2-1; d_gene: -; v_gene: TRBV11-2; CDR3nt: TGTGCCAGCAGCTTAGAAGTGGGGGGTACCTACAATGAGCAGTTCTTC; CDR3aa: CASSLEVGGTYNEQFF
abundance: few; j_gene: TRBJ2-2; d_gene: TRBD2; v_gene: TRBV4-1; CDR3nt: TGCGCCAGCAGCCAAGTCGGGACTAGCGGGAGAGGGGGCACCGGGGAGCTGTTTTTT; CDR3aa: CASSQVGTSGRGGTGELFF
abundance: -; j_gene: TRBJ1-5; d_gene: -; v_gene: TRBV29-1; CDR3nt: TGCAGCGCCTGGGACGGGGATCAGCCCCAGCATTTT; CDR3aa: CSAWDGDQPQHF
abundance: few; j_gene: TRBJ2-1; d_gene: -; v_gene: TRBV30; CDR3nt: TGTGCCTGGGAAAGACAGCGCATGGTACAGTTCTTC; CDR3aa: CAWERQRMVQFF
abundance: -; j_gene: TRBJ1-2; d_gene: TRBD1; v_gene: TRBV20-1; CDR3nt: TGCAGTGCTGGGGACAGGCGGTTTAGTGGCTACACCTTC; CDR3aa: CSAGDRRFSGYTF
abundance: -; j_gene: TRBJ2-3; d_gene: TRBD2; v_gene: TRBV4-1; CDR3nt: TGCGCCAGCAGCCAAGCCGGGACTAGCGGGAGAGGCACAGATACGCAGTATTTT; CDR3aa: CASSQAGTSGRGTDTQYF
abundance: -; j_gene: TRBJ2-3; d_gene: -; v_gene: TRBV3-1; CDR3nt: TGTGCCAGCAGCCAACCGGGACTCCACACAGATACGCAGTATTTT; CDR3aa: CASSQPGLHTDTQYF
abundance: -; j_gene: TRBJ2-3; d_gene: TRBD2; v_gene: TRBV20-1; CDR3nt: TGCAGTGCTAGAGCGACTAGCGGGGCCACAGATACGCAGTATTTT; CDR3aa: CSARATSGATDTQYF
abundance: -; j_gene: TRBJ2-7; d_gene: TRBD1; v_gene: TRBV27; CDR3nt: TGTGCCAGCAAAAGGACAGGGGGCCTCTACGAGCAGTACTTC; CDR3aa: CASKRTGGLYEQYF
abundance: -; j_gene: TRBJ2-2; d_gene: TRBD2; v_gene: TRBV5-1; CDR3nt: TGCGCCAGCAGCGGGGCTAGCGGGAGAACCGGGGAGCTGTTTTTT; CDR3aa: CASSGASGRTGELFF
abundance: few; j_gene: TRBJ2-3; d_gene: -; v_gene: TRBV20-1; CDR3nt: TGCAGTGCTAGAAACACAGGGGAGGGGGCAGGAGATACGCAGTATTTT; CDR3aa: CSARNTGEGAGDTQYF
abundance: medium-sized; j_gene: TRBJ1-1; d_gene: -; v_gene: TRBV12-3/TRBV12-4; CDR3nt: TGTGCCAGCCTTCTATCGGACACAGCCACTGAAGCTTTCTTT; CDR3aa: CASLLSDTATEAFF
abundance: -; j_gene: TRBJ2-2; d_gene: TRBD1; v_gene: TRBV5-1; CDR3nt: TGCGCCAGCAGCCCAGGGGGAAACACCGGGGAGCTGTTTTTT; CDR3aa: CASSPGGNTGELFF
abundance: many; j_gene: TRBJ2-2; d_gene: TRBD1; v_gene: TRBV10-1; CDR3nt: TGCGCCAGTAGACAGGGGAACGGGGAGCTGTTTTTT; CDR3aa: CASRQGNGELFF